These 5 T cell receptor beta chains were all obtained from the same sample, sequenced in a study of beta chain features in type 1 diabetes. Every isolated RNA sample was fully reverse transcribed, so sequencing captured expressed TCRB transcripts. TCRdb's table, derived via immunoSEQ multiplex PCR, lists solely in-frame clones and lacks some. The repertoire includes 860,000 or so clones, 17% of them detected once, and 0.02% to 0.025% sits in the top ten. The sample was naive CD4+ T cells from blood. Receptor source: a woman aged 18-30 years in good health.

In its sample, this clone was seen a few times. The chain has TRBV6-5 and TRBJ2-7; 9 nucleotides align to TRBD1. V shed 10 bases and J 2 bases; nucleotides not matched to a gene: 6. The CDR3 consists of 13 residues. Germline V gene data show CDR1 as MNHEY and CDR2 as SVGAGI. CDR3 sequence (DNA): TGTGCCACCGGGCGACAGGGGGCCTACGAGCAGTACTTC. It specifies CATGRQGAYEQYF.

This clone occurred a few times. CDR3 amino acids: CASSLGGRWLENTGELFF. Here the CDR3 DNA reads TGTGCCAGCAGCTTAGGGGGGAGGTGGCTAGAGAACACCGGGGAGCTGTTTTTT. This chain connects TRBV7-2 to TRBJ2-2, with D perhaps matching TRBD2 (6 bases). From germline, CDR1 is SGHTA and CDR2 FQGNSA. V was pared by 1 base and J by 1 base, with 16 bases between. The CDR3 loop spans 18 amino acids.

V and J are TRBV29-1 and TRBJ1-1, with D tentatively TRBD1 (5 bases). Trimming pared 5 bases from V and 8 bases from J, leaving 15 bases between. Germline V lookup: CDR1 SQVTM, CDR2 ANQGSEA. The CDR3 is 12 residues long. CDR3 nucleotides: TGCAGCGTTAACGGTAAGACAGCAGAAGCTTTCTTT. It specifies CSVNGKTAEAFF.

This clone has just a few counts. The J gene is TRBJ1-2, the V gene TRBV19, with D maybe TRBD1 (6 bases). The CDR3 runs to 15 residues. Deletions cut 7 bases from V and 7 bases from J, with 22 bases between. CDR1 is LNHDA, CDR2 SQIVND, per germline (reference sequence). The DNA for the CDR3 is TGTGCCAGTACTCGCACGAGGGGGGACTATGGTGGCTACACCTTC. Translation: CASTRTRGDYGGYTF.

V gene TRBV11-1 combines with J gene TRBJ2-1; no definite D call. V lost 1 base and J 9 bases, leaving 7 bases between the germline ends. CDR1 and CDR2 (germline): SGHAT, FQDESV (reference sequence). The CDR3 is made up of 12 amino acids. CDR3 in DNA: TGTGCCAGCAGCTTAGGCTCCCTTGAGCAGTTCTTC. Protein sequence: CASSLGSLEQFF. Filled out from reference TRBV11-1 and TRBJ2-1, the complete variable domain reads EAEVAQSPRYKITEKSQAVAFWCDPISGHATLYWYRQILGQGPELLVQFQDESVVDDSQLPKDRFSAERLKGVDSTLKIQPAELGDSAMYLCASSLGSLEQFFGPGTRLTVL.